The 28 T cell receptor beta chains below all came from one sample that was sequenced in a study of blood T cells in healthy people across ages. Next came a second PCR, run for about 6 to 12 cycles, which used a sample-barcoded 5' primer along with a J-beta primer mix. From the 5' RACE reads, TCRdb called clonotypes with MiXCR, one entry per CDR3 protein. In the table there are around 1,500,000 distinct CDR3 sequences, roughly 40% of which are singletons. The sample comprised blood. These receptors all come from a woman under 30 in good health.

This clonotype was seen a few times. The genes are TRBV9 and TRBJ2-4; 8 nucleotides line up with TRBD2. CDR3 length equals 19 residues. V was pared by 3 bases and J by 0 bases, with 14 bases of the junction left unmatched. The germline V gene encodes CDR1 SGDLS and CDR2 YYNGEE. The CDR3 spells CASSDGRAGTTLAKNIQYF. The CDR3 DNA reads as TGTGCCAGCAGCGACGGGAGGGCAGGGACCACCCTAGCCAAAAACATTCAGTACTTC.

This clonotype was seen repeatedly, ten times or more. The chain employs TRBV7-9 and TRBJ2-7; D unclear. V lost 2 bases to trimming and J lost 2 bases, with 10 bases between them. CDR3 size: 14 residues. Germline-derived CDR1 and CDR2 are SEHNR and FQNEAQ (reference sequence). The CDR3 nucleotides are TGTGCCAGCAGCTTATCGACCCAGGCCTACGAGCAGTACTTC. Translation gives CASSLSTQAYEQYF.

The chain carries TRBV20-1 and TRBJ2-3, with D hard to call. Germline values: CDR1 DFQATT, CDR2 SNEGSKA (reference sequence). The V gene lost 6 bases and the J gene lost 1 base, with 17 bases spanning the gap. The CDR3 totals 15 residues. Written as DNA, the CDR3 is TGCAGTGCGCCGGCGTGGGATGGTGGCACAGATACGCAGTATTTT. Protein product: CSAPAWDGGTDTQYF.

The V call is TRBV7-9, the J call TRBJ1-1, with D perhaps matching TRBD1 (6 bases). Trimming took off 5 bases at V and 6 bases at J, with 13 bases between the two ends. CDR3 length equals 13 residues. In germline, CDR1 is SEHNR, CDR2 FQNEAQ (reference sequence). CDR3 loop: CASSVAGQPEAFF. The DNA for the CDR3 is TGTGCCAGCAGCGTTGCGGGACAACCTGAAGCTTTCTTT.

As to this clonotype: Its ends do not fully match the called genes, so a read error is possible. This chain joins TRBV7-9 and TRBJ1-2; 8 bases fit TRBD1. Germline V CDR1 and CDR2: SEHNR, FQNEAQ (reference sequence). The CDR3 has 16 residues. CDR3 loop: CASSRAQGAYNDGYTF. DNA for the CDR3: TGTGCCAGCAGTCGCGCTCAGGGGGCGTATAACGATGGCTACACCTTC.

The genes are TRBV20-1 and TRBJ2-2; D is perhaps TRBD2 (6 bases). This CDR3 region has 16 residues. Germline CDR1 reads DFQATT; CDR2 reads SNEGSKA (reference sequence). V lost 2 bases and J lost 3, with 16 bases in between. The CDR3 DNA follows: TGCAGTGCTAGATTTTCCGGCGGGGACTACACCGGGGAGCTGTTTTTT. Amino acids: CSARFSGGDYTGELFF.

A note on this clonotype: A far larger clone differs by one base, so this is likely a read error. The rearrangement joins TRBV27 to TRBJ1-2, with D hard to call. Germline loops: CDR1 MNHEY, CDR2 SMNVEV (reference sequence). The CDR3 spans 13 residues. The V and J ends lost 2 bases and 4 bases respectively, with 8 bases between them. The CDR3 DNA reads TGTGCCAGCAGTTTAGACAAGGCCTATGGCTACACCTTC. This codes for CASSLDKAYGYTF.

The rearrangement joins TRBV9 to TRBJ2-2, with 8 nucleotides matching TRBD2. The germline V gene encodes CDR1 SGDLS and CDR2 YYNGEE. The CDR3 has 16 amino acids. J lost 4 bases, V lost 3 bases, and 8 bases had no gene match. CDR3 bases: TGTGCCAGCAGCGCCATGGCTGCGGGAGGCACCGGGGAGCTGTTTTTT. This translates into CASSAMAAGGTGELFF.

CDR3 in DNA: TGTGCCTGGAGTAGAGAGGCAGCCTACGAGCAGTACTTC. It codes for CAWSREAAYEQYF. V is TRBV30 and J is TRBJ2-7, with D hard to call. The length of the CDR3 is 13 residues. V was clipped by 2 bases and J by 2 bases, with 10 bases between them. The germline V gene has CDR1 GTSNPN and CDR2 SVGIG (reference sequence).

This rearrangement joins TRBV21-1 to TRBJ2-4. The DNA end is a closer match to TRBJ2-7, so the J assignment may be wrong. TRBV21-1 is assigned pseudogene status. The CDR3 has 15 amino acids. The CDR3 nucleotides read TGTGCCAGCAGCAAAGAGATCGGCAGCCACTACGAGCAGTACTTC. It codes for CASSKEIGSHYEQYF.

This chain links TRBV29-1 with TRBJ2-7; D could derive from TRBD1 or TRBD2 (5 bases each). Trimming pared 5 bases from V and 0 bases from J, leaving 8 bases between. There are 12 residues in the CDR3. Germline lookup yields CDR1 SQVTM and CDR2 ANQGSEA. The CDR3 DNA reads as TGCAGCGTTAGGGACGGCTCCTACGAGCAGTACTTC. Its protein is CSVRDGSYEQYF.

The sample holds a few counts of this clonotype. The V and J genes are TRBV4-1 and TRBJ1-1, with TRBD1 as a possible D gene (6 bases). The germline V and J ends were trimmed by 3 bases and 4 bases, with 15 bases remaining between them. Germline assignment: CDR1 MGHRA and CDR2 YSYEKL. The CDR3 contains 15 residues. The CDR3: CASSQILQGSTEAFF. In nucleotides, the CDR3 is TGCGCCAGCAGCCAGATCTTACAGGGAAGCACTGAAGCTTTCTTT.

This clonotype occurred once. The chain joins TRBV6-2 or TRBV6-3 to TRBJ2-7; D call uncertain. Germline CDR1 MNHEY, CDR2 SVGEGT. This CDR3 is built from 14 residues. V was pared by 5 bases and J by 1 base, with 12 bases between. CDR3 coding DNA: TGTGCCAGCAGTGACCAGGCCGAGTCCTACGAGCAGTACTTC. This gives the protein CASSDQAESYEQYF.

The rearrangement links TRBV5-1 to TRBJ1-2; D not certain. Germline values: CDR1 SGHRS, CDR2 YFSETQ. The CDR3 covers 12 residues. The ends were cut back, 4 bases at V and 4 bases at J, with 8 bases in the middle. The CDR3 spells CASSPSFYGYTF. CDR3 in DNA: TGCGCCAGCAGCCCATCATTCTATGGCTACACCTTC.

This clonotype was detected a few times. This chain uses TRBV6-2 or TRBV6-3 with TRBJ2-3, with 7 bases aligning to TRBD2. The V and J ends lost 6 bases and 4 bases, in that order; junction bases with no gene match: 10. This CDR3 has 15 amino acids. Germline CDR1 is MNHEY and CDR2 is SVGEGT. Here the CDR3 DNA reads TGTGCCAGCAGCCTTAACGGGGGGACCTCAGATACGCAGTATTTT. It is translated as CASSLNGGTSDTQYF.

The chain combines TRBV20-1 with TRBJ1-5; 7 bases line up with TRBD1. Germline-derived CDR1 and CDR2 are DFQATT and SNEGSKA (reference sequence). Trimming cost V 6 bases and J 0 bases; bases outside gene matches: 11. This CDR3 contains 16 residues. The chain's CDR3 is CSAWDSRTHSNQPQHF. The CDR3 DNA reads as TGCAGTGCGTGGGACAGCAGAACGCATAGCAATCAGCCCCAGCATTTT.

V and J are TRBV12-3 or TRBV12-4 and TRBJ1-5; TRBD1 is a possible D gene (6 bases). This CDR3 contains 15 residues. V was shortened by 6 bases and J by 4 bases, with 16 bases between the two germline ends. The CDR3 protein is CASSLGAGENQPQHF. The CDR3 nucleotides are TGTGCCAGCAGCCTGGGGGCCGGGGAAAATCAGCCCCAGCATTTT.

The chain recombines TRBV12-3 or TRBV12-4 with TRBJ2-2; 8 bases agree with TRBD1. The V segment lost 6 bases and the J segment 1 base; nucleotides outside the gene matches: 10. The CDR3 is 17 residues long. The CDR3 loop reads CASSHGGQVRNTGELFF. DNA for the CDR3: TGTGCCAGCAGCCACGGGGGACAGGTTCGGAACACCGGGGAGCTGTTTTTT.

This clonotype has a handful of counts. The rearrangement joins TRBV6-5 to TRBJ2-1; 11 nucleotides match TRBD2. Germline values: CDR1 MNHEY, CDR2 SVGAGI. J was trimmed by 9 bases and V by 1 base; bases with no gene match: 8. This CDR3 is 16 amino acids long. The DNA for the CDR3 is TGTGCCAGCAGTTACTTCGTGACTAGCGGGGACGGTGAGCAGTTCTTC. Translation gives CASSYFVTSGDGEQFF.

This clonotype occurred a few times. The rearrangement uses TRBV15 and TRBJ2-3; D is ambiguous. CDR1 and CDR2 (germline): LNHNV, YYDKDF (reference sequence). The V and J ends lost 1 base and 5 bases respectively, with 19 bases between them. The CDR3 totals 17 residues. CDR3 in amino acids: CATSRVGLPWMVDTQYF. The CDR3 DNA sequence: TGTGCCACCAGCAGAGTGGGTCTTCCTTGGATGGTAGATACGCAGTATTTT.

The rearrangement joins TRBV4-2 to TRBJ2-1; D remains ambiguous. Germline assignment: CDR1 LGHNA and CDR2 YNFKEQ. The CDR3 sequence is 14 residues long. Trimming removed 3 bases from V and 4 bases from J, with 10 bases in between. In nucleotides, the CDR3 is TGTGCCAGCAGCCATCGCCTCCAATACAATGAGCAGTTCTTC. This encodes CASSHRLQYNEQFF.

CDR3 sequence: CASSQRLAGYEQFF. The CDR3 DNA reads TGTGCCAGCAGCCAAAGACTAGCGGGCTACGAGCAGTTCTTC. This chain uses TRBV3-1 with TRBJ2-1; 10 nucleotides line up with TRBD2. Germline trimming cut 2 bases from V and 10 bases from J; bases unmatched to any gene: 5. Per germline, CDR1 LGHDT and CDR2 YNNKEL (reference sequence). This CDR3 comprises 14 residues.

This clonotype is a singleton in its sample. The rearrangement uses TRBV20-1 and TRBJ2-3; 7 nucleotides match TRBD2. The CDR3 has 13 amino acids. From germline, CDR1 is DFQATT and CDR2 SNEGSKA (reference sequence). V lost 7 bases and J lost 1; bases outside the gene matches: 5. CDR3 region: CSGTSSGTDTQYF. CDR3 sequence (DNA): TGCAGTGGGACTAGTTCGGGCACAGATACGCAGTATTTT.

This clonotype was picked up a small number of times. The chain combines TRBV2 with TRBJ2-3; D is ambiguous. The germline CDR1 and CDR2 sequences are SNHLY and FYNNEI. Deletions cut 8 bases from V and 0 bases from J, with 9 bases between. The CDR3 length is 13 residues. CDR3 protein: CASARYSTDTQYF. DNA for the CDR3: TGTGCCAGCGCTAGATATAGCACAGATACGCAGTATTTT.

CDR3 sequence reads: CASSLTGASHEQYF. CDR3 nucleotides: TGTGCCAGCAGTTTGACAGGGGCATCCCACGAGCAGTACTTC. V usage is TRBV28 and J usage is TRBJ2-7, with 8 bases that match TRBD1. The CDR3 length is 14 residues. After removal of 3 bases from V and 5 bases from J, the junction contained 6 bases not matched to a gene. Germline V gives CDR1 MDHEN, CDR2 SYDVKM.

This clonotype was recorded a few times. The CDR3 bases are TGTGCCAGCAGTGGGGTTGGGGAGGAAACTAACTATGGCTACACCTTC. Translation: CASSGVGEETNYGYTF. The chain combines TRBV12-3 or TRBV12-4 with TRBJ1-2; D is ambiguous. The CDR3 sequence is 16 residues long. Trimming pared 5 bases from V and 0 bases from J, leaving 16 bases between.

The chain employs TRBV6-1 and TRBJ2-3; possibly TRBD1 for D (5 bases). The germline V and J ends were trimmed by 6 bases and 1 base, with 14 bases remaining between them. The CDR3 covers 15 residues. Germline assignment: CDR1 MNHNS and CDR2 SASEGT. The CDR3 sequence: CASRLQAPGTDTQYF. The DNA for the CDR3 is TGTGCCAGCAGACTACAGGCCCCCGGCACAGATACGCAGTATTTT.

The chain employs TRBV12-3 or TRBV12-4 and TRBJ2-1; D call uncertain. The CDR3 is made up of 15 amino acids. The V gene lost 0 bases and the J gene lost 7 bases, with 13 bases spanning the gap. CDR3 in amino acids: CASSLALSWGNEQFF. CDR3 bases: TGTGCCAGCAGTTTAGCACTATCCTGGGGTAATGAGCAGTTCTTC.